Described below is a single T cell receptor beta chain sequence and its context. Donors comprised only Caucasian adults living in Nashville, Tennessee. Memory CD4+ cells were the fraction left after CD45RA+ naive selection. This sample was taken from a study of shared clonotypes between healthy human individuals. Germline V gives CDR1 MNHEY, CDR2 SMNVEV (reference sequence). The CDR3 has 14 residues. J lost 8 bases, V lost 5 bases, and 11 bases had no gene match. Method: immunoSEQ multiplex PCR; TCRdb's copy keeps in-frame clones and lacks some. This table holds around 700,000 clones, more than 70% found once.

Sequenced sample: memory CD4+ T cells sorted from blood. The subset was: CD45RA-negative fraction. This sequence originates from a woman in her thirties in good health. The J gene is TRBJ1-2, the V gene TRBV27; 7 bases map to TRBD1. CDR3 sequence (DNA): TGTGCCAGCAGTCCTCAGACAGGGAGTAAGGGCTACACCTTC. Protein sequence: CASSPQTGSKGYTF.